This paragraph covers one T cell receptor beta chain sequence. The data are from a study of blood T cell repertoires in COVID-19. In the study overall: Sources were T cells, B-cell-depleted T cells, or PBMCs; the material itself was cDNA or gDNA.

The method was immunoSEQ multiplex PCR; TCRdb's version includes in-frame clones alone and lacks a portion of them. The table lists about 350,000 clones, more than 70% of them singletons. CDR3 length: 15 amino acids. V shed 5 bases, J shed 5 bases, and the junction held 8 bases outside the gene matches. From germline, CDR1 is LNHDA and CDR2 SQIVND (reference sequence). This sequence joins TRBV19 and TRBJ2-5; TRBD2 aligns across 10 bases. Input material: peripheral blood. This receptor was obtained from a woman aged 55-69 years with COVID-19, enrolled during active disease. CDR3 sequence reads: CASSPSGGRRETQYF. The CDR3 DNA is TGTGCCAGTAGTCCTAGCGGGGGCCGGCGGGAGACCCAGTACTTC.